Each of the 20 T cell receptor beta chains below was sequenced from the same sample in a study of response to subunit inactivated influenza vaccine. Via MiXCR, TCRdb re-called the RT-PCR reads, giving one row per CDR3 protein. The sample gives about 570,000 distinct CDR3 sequences, approximately 12% of which show up once; roughly 10% is in the top ten. The sequencing used PBMCs from blood, collected on the day of vaccination. These receptors were collected from a man over 45 who received an inactivated influenza vaccine.

CDR3 in DNA: TGTGCCAGCAGCTCGGATAACGGCAATCAGCCCCAGCATTTT. Translating it yields CASSSDNGNQPQHF. This rearrangement joins TRBV7-2 to TRBJ1-5; D is ambiguous. The CDR3 is 14 amino acids. Per germline, CDR1 SGHTA and CDR2 FQGNSA. V was clipped by 4 bases and J by 2 bases, with 9 bases between them.

This clonotype was counted a few times. This chain joins TRBV12-3 or TRBV12-4 and TRBJ2-4; D possibly corresponds to TRBD1 (5 bases). Trimming removed 5 bases at V and 5 bases at J, with 7 bases between. This CDR3 is 12 amino acids long. The CDR3 reads CASSLQENIQYF. The CDR3 coding sequence is TGTGCCAGCAGTCTACAGGAAAACATTCAGTACTTC.

The V call is TRBV7-6, the J call TRBJ2-5; D is perhaps TRBD2 (5 bases). The CDR3 contains 17 residues. Germline V gene sequence: CDR1 SGHVS, CDR2 FNYEAQ. V was cut by 3 bases and J by 1 base, with 18 bases left in between. Here the CDR3 reads CASSFQLEGQFQETQYF. CDR3 DNA sequence: TGTGCCAGCAGCTTTCAGCTAGAGGGTCAGTTCCAAGAGACCCAGTACTTC.

The table lists this clonotype with a few counts. V gene TRBV12-3 or TRBV12-4 combines with J gene TRBJ1-3; no clear D. The CDR3 is 14 residues long. Trimming stripped 5 bases from V and 0 bases from J, with 8 bases between. Here the CDR3 reads CASSTVSSGNTIYF. DNA for the CDR3: TGTGCCAGCAGTACAGTCTCCTCTGGAAACACCATATATTTT.

The sample holds a few counts of this clonotype. The V and J genes are TRBV7-3 and TRBJ2-3; tentative D call: TRBD1 (5 bases). V was pared by 4 bases and J by 4 bases, with 9 bases between. Germline CDR1 SGHTA, CDR2 FQGTGA. This CDR3 comprises 13 residues. CDR3 sequence (DNA): TGTGCCAGCAGCTGGGGCCGCGCAGATACGCAGTATTTT. It translates to CASSWGRADTQYF.

V gene TRBV5-1 combines with J gene TRBJ1-6, with D uncertain. This CDR3 is 14 amino acids long. The ends were cut back, 5 bases at V and 10 bases at J, with 16 bases in the middle. Germline CDR1 reads SGHRS; CDR2 reads YFSETQ. The DNA for the CDR3 is TGCGCCAGCAGGAGGGAGCCAAGTCAGTCACCCCTCCACTTT. Translation gives CASRREPSQSPLHF.

This clonotype was counted only a few times. This chain uses TRBV7-8 with TRBJ2-7; 10 nucleotides match TRBD1. V was clipped by 1 base and J by 4 bases; unmatched bases: 7. CDR3 length equals 16 residues. Germline V gives CDR1 SGHVS, CDR2 FQNEAQ. The CDR3 DNA follows: TGTGCCAGCAGCTTAGTTGGGACAGGGGCGGAGTACGAGCAGTACTTC. Its translation is CASSLVGTGAEYEQYF. Based on the CDR3 plus reference TRBV7-8 and TRBJ2-7, the full variable domain is GAGVSQSPRYKVAKRGQDVALRCDPISGHVSLFWYQQALGQGPEFLTYFQNEAQLDKSGLPSDRFFAERPEGSVSTLKIQRTQQEDSAVYLCASSLVGTGAEYEQYFGPGTRLTVT.

This clonotype was observed many times. V and J are TRBV12-3 or TRBV12-4 and TRBJ1-1, with 7 bases lining up with TRBD1. The CDR3 totals 14 residues. The J segment lost 4 bases and the V segment lost 8 bases, leaving 10 bases of the junction unmatched. CDR3 region: CASSEGAVRTEAFF. The CDR3 DNA follows: TGTGCCAGCTCGGAGGGGGCGGTTCGCACTGAAGCTTTCTTT.

This clonotype was seen more than once but under ten times. The rearrangement joins TRBV7-8 to TRBJ2-4; tentative D call: TRBD1 (6 bases). Germline V gene data show CDR1 as SGHVS and CDR2 as FQNEAQ. V lost 6 bases, J lost 3 bases, and 12 bases lay in between. The CDR3 has 14 residues. CDR3 nucleotide sequence: TGTGCCAGCAGACAGAGAGGGGGCAAAAACATTCAGTACTTC. It specifies CASRQRGGKNIQYF.

Ten or more counts support this clonotype. The CDR3 region has the DNA TGCGCCAGCAGCCAAGATGCTTACGGTACTGAGCAGTTCTTC. Its protein is CASSQDAYGTEQFF. The V call is TRBV4-3, the J call TRBJ2-1, with unresolved D. The CDR3 has 14 amino acids. CDR1 is LGHNA, CDR2 YSLEER, per germline. The V end was cut by 0 bases, the J end by 9 bases, with 12 bases between.

This clonotype was seen more than once but under ten times. The chain recombines TRBV6-2 or TRBV6-3 with TRBJ2-7, with D maybe TRBD2 (5 bases). The CDR3 runs to 15 residues. Germline assignment: CDR1 MNHEY and CDR2 SVGEGT. V lost 8 bases and J lost 0, with 17 bases in between. The DNA of the CDR3 is TGTGCCAGCCGACAAAGCGGATTTGGCTCCTACGAGCAGTACTTC. Amino acid sequence: CASRQSGFGSYEQYF.

This clonotype occurred a few times. The CDR3 protein is CASSLAILGGEQYF. CDR3 coding DNA: TGTGCCAGCAGTTTAGCTATCCTCGGGGGGGAACAGTACTTC. This chain joins TRBV12-3 or TRBV12-4 and TRBJ2-7, with TRBD2 matching 8 bases. V trimming: 0 bases; J trimming: 10 bases; junction bases outside the gene matches: 8. This CDR3 comprises 14 residues.

The table lists this clonotype with a few counts. V gene TRBV15 combines with J gene TRBJ2-7; D perhaps matches TRBD1 (6 bases). Deletions cut 0 bases from V and 0 bases from J, with 12 bases between. The CDR3 totals 16 residues. From germline, CDR1 is LNHNV and CDR2 YYDKDF (reference sequence). This CDR3 reads CATSRDYDRSSYEQYF. DNA of the CDR3: TGTGCCACCAGCAGAGATTACGACAGGAGCTCCTACGAGCAGTACTTC. Looking up the rest from reference TRBV15 and TRBJ2-7 gives the full variable domain: DAMVIQNPRYQVTQFGKPVTLSCSQTLNHNVMYWYQQKSSQAPKLLFHYYDKDFNNEADTPDNFQSRRPNTSFCFLDIRSPGLGDTAMYLCATSRDYDRSSYEQYFGPGTRLTVT.

This clonotype was seen a handful of times. The chain joins TRBV7-2 to TRBJ2-5; 12 positions match TRBD2. CDR3 length: 16 residues. Per germline, CDR1 SGHTA and CDR2 FQGNSA. V lost 5 bases to trimming and J lost 4 bases; unmatched junction nucleotides: 8. DNA for the CDR3: TGTGCCAGCAGCCCCCGACTAGCGGGGGCCGGAGAGACCCAGTACTTC. Translation gives CASSPRLAGAGETQYF.

This clonotype was detected many times. The genes are TRBV6-2 or TRBV6-3 and TRBJ2-7, with D possibly being TRBD1 (6 bases). The V gene's germline CDR1 is MNHEY and CDR2 SVGEGT. V lost 0 bases to trimming and J lost 3 bases, with 15 bases between them. The CDR3 is 16 residues long. CDR3 nucleotide sequence: TGTGCCAGCAGTTACTCGGAGCAGGGGACCCGCTACGAGCAGTACTTC. Residues: CASSYSEQGTRYEQYF.

The V gene is TRBV7-9, the J gene TRBJ2-3; 10 bases are a match to TRBD1. Germline values: CDR1 SEHNR, CDR2 FQNEAQ (reference sequence). The CDR3 consists of 17 residues. Trimming removed 3 bases from V and 1 base from J; junction bases left unmatched: 7. CDR3 protein: CASSFPGTGERTDTQYF. The CDR3 DNA follows: TGTGCCAGCAGCTTCCCCGGGACAGGGGAGCGCACAGATACGCAGTATTTT.

This clonotype was counted between two and nine times. J is TRBJ2-1 and V is TRBV24-1, with D possibly called TRBD1 or TRBD2 (6 bases each). Between the trimmed V and J ends, which lost 6 bases and 4 bases, there was a span of 15 bases. The CDR3 runs to 15 residues. CDR1 is KGHDR, CDR2 SFDVKD, per germline. The DNA for the CDR3 is TGTGCCACCAGTTCTGGGGGCGCGGGGTACAATGAGCAGTTCTTC. This translates into CATSSGGAGYNEQFF.

This sequence joins TRBV7-9 and TRBJ2-3; D tentatively reads TRBD1 or TRBD2 (5 bases each). This CDR3 contains 14 residues. Between the trimmed V and J ends, which lost 7 bases and 2 bases, there was a span of 13 bases. Germline V lookup: CDR1 SEHNR, CDR2 FQNEAQ (reference sequence). The CDR3 reads CASNKLGATDTQYF. The CDR3 bases are TGTGCCAGCAACAAACTAGGGGCCACAGATACGCAGTATTTT.

This clonotype was observed a handful of times. The chain carries TRBV4-3 and TRBJ2-1; a weak D match, TRBD1 (6 bases). Trimming removed 4 bases at V and 2 bases at J, with 15 bases between. This CDR3 has 16 amino acids. The V gene's germline CDR1 is LGHNA and CDR2 YSLEER. CDR3 DNA sequence: TGCGCCAGCAGCCGCGAGAGACAGGCGACCTACAATGAGCAGTTCTTC. Residues: CASSRERQATYNEQFF.

The table lists this clonotype with a few counts. The chain combines TRBV11-2 with TRBJ1-1, with D uncertain. This CDR3 has 13 residues. Germline assignment: CDR1 SGHAT and CDR2 FQNNGV. V was pared by 5 bases and J by 5 bases, with 12 bases between. The CDR3 reads CASSPGPETEAFF. DNA of the CDR3: TGTGCCAGCAGCCCAGGACCGGAAACTGAAGCTTTCTTT.